This T cell receptor (beta chain) was sequenced during a study of post-analysis software for immune sequencing data. Study summary: Some patients lacked subtype; others had relapsing-remitting, secondary progressive or progressive-relapsing disease.

The authors incorporated unique molecular identifiers into the TCR beta cDNA libraries. cDNA molecules numbering about half a million came from around 1 to 10 million T cells. TCRdb fed the PCR reads into MiXCR, producing one record per CDR3 protein. The profile shows around 700,000 distinct CDR3 sequences, 59% of them singletons. The CDR3 sequence is 15 residues long. Germline V CDR1 and CDR2: DFQATT, SNEGSKA (reference sequence). Findings of the study overall: F measure grouped same-batch samples tightly together. About 5 TRBV segments occurring more often in patients than controls included TRBV5-6, TRBV5-1 and TRBV20-1.

Points on this clonotype: What it binds is unknown.

This chain connects TRBV20-1 to TRBJ2-5, with D tentatively TRBD2 (6 bases). The J call may be in error: the DNA end matches TRBJ2-7 better. The receptor's source is a girl between 2 and 10 years old with multiple sclerosis. The sample consisted of blood. The CDR3 loop is CSASPGDGLNYEQYF. In DNA, the CDR3 is TGCAGTGCTAGCCCGGGGGACGGGTTAAACTACGAGCAGTACTTC.